This T cell receptor (beta chain) was profiled in a study of T cell responses to AZD1222 COVID-19 vaccine (TCRdb year 2021). Some background on the complete study: A total of 233 trial participants underwent TCR sequencing, of whom 200 to 220 had received two doses of AZD1222 and some 26 had received two doses of the MenACWY control vaccine. Trial participants were enrolled by age into subgroups of 18-55, 56-69 and 70-plus years, and 148, 28 and 57 TCR-sequenced participants, respectively, were included in these subgroups. What the authors observed across the whole study: No day 14 peak-response samples were available, so repertoires were characterized only after the peak T cell response. Spike-specific TCR breadth and depth rose significantly after two AZD1222 doses compared with day 0 and with MenACWY recipients. Reportedly, close to half of the unique spike-specific TCRs recognized epitopes lying outside the regions that are mutated in the B.1.351 and B.1.1.7 variants. Conclusions about previously exposed vaccinees are limited, since just a handful of AZD1222 recipients were seropositive for SARS-CoV-2 at baseline. The whole spike protein was spanned by vaccine-associated CD4 TCRs, and dominant responses were seen in regions 160-218 and 743-854. Participants were mostly white British, with more females than males. The authors suggested clonal diversity may have been underestimated. In the small 56-69-year group, the increase in depth fell short of significance, most likely because of low power.

There are 16 amino acids in the CDR3, from cysteine to phenylalanine inclusive. Only the CDR3 region is kept as DNA, spanning 48 bases read in frame from base 1. V lost 4 bases and J lost 9 bases, and the count of bases not matched to a germline gene is 9. According to the germline V gene (reference sequence), CDR1 reads SGHNT and CDR2 reads YYREEE. The sample's time point label, decoded: about 28 days (+/-7) after the second vaccine dose. This specimen's treatment or condition label, per the study, means: meningococcal conjugate vaccine given as trial control. The vaccinee samples were drawn from two UK trials, COV001 and COV002, one of which was a single-blind randomized controlled phase 2/3 trial testing AZD1222 (ChAdOx1 nCoV-19) in healthy adults. For TCRbeta chain sequencing, PBMC samples from trial participants were taken at day 0 and at day 28 after the second dose. The CDR3 regions of human TCRbeta chains were subjected to immunosequencing. The authors' pipeline ran thus. TCRs in the repertoires were matched against a reference library of SARS-CoV-2-specific TCRs that had been generated with the MIRA antigen-specificity platform. Breadth was defined as the fraction of unique TCRs that were SARS-CoV-2-associated, and depth was defined as the fraction of total T cells that were SARS-CoV-2-associated. Each spike-specific TCR was assigned to its reactive spike region and to a CD4 or CD8 class using the MIRA data. Log10-transformed breadth and depth values were compared by one-way ANOVA with Sidak's multiple comparisons tests. TCRdb holds this immuneACCESS table with in-frame rearrangements only. Some clones are missing; in checked studies, unresolved V genes explain under half, and the rest has no known cause. That table furnishes V, J and clone size, whereas the DNA furnished D and trimming. Recorded for this sample are around 130,000 clones; roughly 90% of them occurred a single time. The top ten clones comprise 4% to 4.5% of the sample.

To note about this clone: Its antigen has not been determined. No quality values exist for individual bases; no much larger clone is one base distant.

The TCR was taken from an adult who received the MenACWY meningococcal vaccine as a control. Sequences were derived from peripheral blood, sampled 28 days after the second dose of the MenACWY control vaccine. The sequence links TRBV5-4 to TRBJ2-1; 14 bases in between match TRBD2. In nucleotides, the sequence is TGTGCCAGCAGCGGAAGTACGGGACTAGCGGGAGTTGAGCAGTTCTTC. Translation gives CASSGSTGLAGVEQFF.